This T cell receptor beta chain comes out of a study of blood T cell repertoires in COVID-19 (dated by TCRdb to about 2020). A note on the overall study: Samples from collaborators originated in the United States, Italy and Spain and spanned both the acute and convalescent phases of COVID-19. The prospective study material was composed of cDNA or gDNA derived from T cells, B-cell-depleted T cells, or PBMCs. The dataset comprised deeply sampled blood TCRbeta repertoires from subjects exposed to, actively infected with, or recovered from COVID-19. A freely available public database, intended as a resource for researchers studying the immune response to SARS-CoV-2, is where the repertoires were released. Samples came from the ongoing ImmuneRACE study (first 160 participants) plus 1,254 subjects from 6 global collaborators. A de-identified subject ID, COVID-19 status, age in years and sex were almost always included in the sample metadata. Where available, HLA class I and class II types were obtained from metadata supplied by the sample provider rather than from assay-based typing. General conclusions and limits of the study: The quantity of clinical and demographic metadata differed by source and by participant and was supplied without curation.

The immunoSEQ Assay, a bias-controlled multiplex PCR, was used to amplify TCRbeta CDR3 regions from genomic DNA. On the study's bioinformatics: Within the assay, amplification of reference gene primers was used to estimate how many nucleated cells each sample contained. Sequence reads were collapsed and filtered to measure the absolute abundance of every unique TCRbeta CDR3 rearrangement. For each sample, productive Simpson clonality was calculated as the square root of Simpson's diversity index across productive rearrangements. TCRdb took over this immuneACCESS table, retaining in-frame rearrangements with V and J assigned. Such tables are incomplete; in checked studies, under half of the missing clones stem from an unresolved V gene, and the remainder is unexplained. The DNA was the basis for D and trimming; V, J and clone size are from that table. The sample table lists roughly 8,500 clones, approximately 80% of them with a count of one. The top ten clonotypes cover approximately 7% of the sample.

Each collaborating institution followed its own protocols to collect whole blood in K2EDTA tubes. For TCRbeta analysis, collaborators shipped samples as frozen whole blood, isolated PBMCs, or DNA extracted from either of those sample types. Remarks on this clone: Its antigen has not been determined. The input lacks base qualities; no much larger clone sits a single base away.

The CDR3 goes from the cysteine to the phenylalanine over 15 residues. The kept DNA is CDR3 alone, 45 bases in frame from the first base. CDR1 and CDR2 were assigned from the germline V gene as SGHTA and FQGNSA. V is trimmed back by 6 bases and J by 1 base, and the junction contains 8 bases that no gene match accounts for. This TCR came from a man between 65 and 85 years old with active COVID-19. Recombination joined TRBV7-2 with TRBJ2-7, and TRBD1 aligns with 8 junction nucleotides. The sample was peripheral blood. The CDR3 here reads CASRRQGSASYEQYF. The base sequence is TGTGCCAGCAGGCGACAGGGGAGCGCTTCCTACGAGCAGTACTTC.